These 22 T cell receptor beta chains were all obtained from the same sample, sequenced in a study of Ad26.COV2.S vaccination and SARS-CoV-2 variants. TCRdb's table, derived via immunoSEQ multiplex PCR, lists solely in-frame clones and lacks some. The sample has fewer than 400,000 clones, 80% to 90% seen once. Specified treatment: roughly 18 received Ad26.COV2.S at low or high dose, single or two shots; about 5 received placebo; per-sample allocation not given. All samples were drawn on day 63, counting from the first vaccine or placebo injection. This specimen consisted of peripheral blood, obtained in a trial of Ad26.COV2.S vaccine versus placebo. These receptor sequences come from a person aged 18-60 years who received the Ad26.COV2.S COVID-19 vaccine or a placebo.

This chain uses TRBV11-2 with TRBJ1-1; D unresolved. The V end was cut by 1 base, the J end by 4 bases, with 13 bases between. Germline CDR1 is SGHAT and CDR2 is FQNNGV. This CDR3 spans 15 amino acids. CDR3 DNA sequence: TGTGCCAGCAGCTTAGCAGGAGGGTTGGGCACTGAAGCTTTCTTT. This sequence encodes CASSLAGGLGTEAFF.

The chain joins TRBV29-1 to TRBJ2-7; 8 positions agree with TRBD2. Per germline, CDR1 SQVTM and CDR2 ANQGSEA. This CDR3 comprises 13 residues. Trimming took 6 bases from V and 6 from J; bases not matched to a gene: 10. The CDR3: CSVTPRGGGEQYF. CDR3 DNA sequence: TGCAGCGTAACTCCTCGGGGGGGCGGCGAGCAGTACTTC.

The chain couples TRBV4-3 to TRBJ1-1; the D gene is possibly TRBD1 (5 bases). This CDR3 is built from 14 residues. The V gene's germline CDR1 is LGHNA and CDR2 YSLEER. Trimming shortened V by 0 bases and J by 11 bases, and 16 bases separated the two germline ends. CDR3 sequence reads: CASSQDGARARAFF. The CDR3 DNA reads TGCGCCAGCAGCCAAGATGGGGCCAGGGCGAGGGCTTTCTTT.

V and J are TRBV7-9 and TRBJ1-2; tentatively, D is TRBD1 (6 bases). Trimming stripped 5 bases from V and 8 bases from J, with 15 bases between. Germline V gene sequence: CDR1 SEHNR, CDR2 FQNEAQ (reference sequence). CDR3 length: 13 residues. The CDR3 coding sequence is TGTGCCAGCAGCCCCACAGGGCGGAGAGGCTACACCTTC. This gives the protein CASSPTGRRGYTF.

The CDR3 is CASSLAYRTGRNGYTF. CDR3 in DNA: TGTGCCAGCAGCTTGGCCTACAGGACAGGGAGAAACGGCTACACCTTC. J is TRBJ1-2 and V is TRBV7-8, with TRBD1 matching over 8 bases. After removal of 3 bases from V and 8 bases from J, the junction contained 14 bases not matched to a gene. Germline CDR1 reads SGHVS; CDR2 reads FQNEAQ. The length of the CDR3 is 16 residues.

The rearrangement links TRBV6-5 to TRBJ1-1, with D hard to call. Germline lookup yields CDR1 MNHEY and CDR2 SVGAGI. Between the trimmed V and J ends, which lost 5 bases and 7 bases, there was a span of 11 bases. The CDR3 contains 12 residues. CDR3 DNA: TGTGCCAGCAGTAGGGCGGGAATTGAAGCTTTCTTT. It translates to CASSRAGIEAFF.

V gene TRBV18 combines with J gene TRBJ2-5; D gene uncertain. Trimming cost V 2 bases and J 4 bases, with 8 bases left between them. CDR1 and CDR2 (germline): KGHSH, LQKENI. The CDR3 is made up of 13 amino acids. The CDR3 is CASSPGSLETQYF. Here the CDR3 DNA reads TGTGCCAGCTCACCAGGTAGTTTAGAGACCCAGTACTTC. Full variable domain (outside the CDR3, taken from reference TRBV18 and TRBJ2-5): NAGVMQNPRHLVRRRGQEARLRCSPMKGHSHVYWYRQLPEEGLKFMVYLQKENIIDESGMPKERFSAEFPKEGPSILRIQQVVRGDSAAYFCASSPGSLETQYFGPGTRLLVL.

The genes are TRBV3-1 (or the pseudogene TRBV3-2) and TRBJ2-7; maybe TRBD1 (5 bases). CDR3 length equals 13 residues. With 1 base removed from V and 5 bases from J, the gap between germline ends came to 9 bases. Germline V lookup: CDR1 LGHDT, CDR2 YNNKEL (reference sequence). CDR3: CASSQGAGNEQYF. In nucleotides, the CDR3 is TGTGCCAGCAGCCAAGGGGCAGGGAACGAGCAGTACTTC.

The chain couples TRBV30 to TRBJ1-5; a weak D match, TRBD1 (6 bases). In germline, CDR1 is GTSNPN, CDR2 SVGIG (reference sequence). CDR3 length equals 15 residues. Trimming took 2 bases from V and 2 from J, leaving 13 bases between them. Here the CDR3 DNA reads TGTGCCTGGAGTCATGGGGGCGCTGGCAATCAGCCCCAGCATTTT. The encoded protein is CAWSHGGAGNQPQHF.

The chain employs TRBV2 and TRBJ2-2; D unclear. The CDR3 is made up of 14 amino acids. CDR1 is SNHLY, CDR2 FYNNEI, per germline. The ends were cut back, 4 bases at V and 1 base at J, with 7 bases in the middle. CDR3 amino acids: CASSASENTGELFF. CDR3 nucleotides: TGTGCCAGCAGTGCGTCAGAGAACACCGGGGAGCTGTTTTTT.

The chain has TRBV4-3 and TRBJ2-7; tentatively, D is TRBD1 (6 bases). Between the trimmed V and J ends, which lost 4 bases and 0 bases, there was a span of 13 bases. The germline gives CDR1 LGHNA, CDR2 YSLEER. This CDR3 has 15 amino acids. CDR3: CASSRETGPSYEQYF. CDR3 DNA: TGCGCCAGCAGCCGAGAGACAGGACCCTCCTACGAGCAGTACTTC.

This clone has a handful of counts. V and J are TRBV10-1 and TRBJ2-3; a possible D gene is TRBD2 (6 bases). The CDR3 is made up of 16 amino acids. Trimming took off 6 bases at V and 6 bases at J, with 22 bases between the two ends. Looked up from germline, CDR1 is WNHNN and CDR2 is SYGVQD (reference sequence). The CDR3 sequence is CASRSRIAVDTDTQYF. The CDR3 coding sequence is TGCGCCAGCAGGTCAAGAATAGCGGTGGATACGGATACGCAGTATTTT.

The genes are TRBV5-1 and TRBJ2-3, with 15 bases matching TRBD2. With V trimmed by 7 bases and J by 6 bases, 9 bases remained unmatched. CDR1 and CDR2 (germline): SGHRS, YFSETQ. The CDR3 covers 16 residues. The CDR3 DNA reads TGCGCCAGCCGGGGTGGGACTAGCGGGGGGCGCGATACGCAGTATTTT. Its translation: CASRGGTSGGRDTQYF.

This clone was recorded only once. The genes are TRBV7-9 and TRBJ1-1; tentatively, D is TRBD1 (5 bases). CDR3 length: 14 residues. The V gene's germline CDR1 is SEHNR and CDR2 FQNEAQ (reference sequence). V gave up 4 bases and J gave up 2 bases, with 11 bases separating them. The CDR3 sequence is CASSSRGPNTEAFF. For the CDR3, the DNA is TGTGCCAGCAGCTCCCGGGGACCTAACACTGAAGCTTTCTTT.

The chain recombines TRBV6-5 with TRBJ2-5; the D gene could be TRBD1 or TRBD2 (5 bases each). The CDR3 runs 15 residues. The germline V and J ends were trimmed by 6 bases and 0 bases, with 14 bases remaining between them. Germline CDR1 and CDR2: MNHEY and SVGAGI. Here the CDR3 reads CASRHIGTDQETQYF. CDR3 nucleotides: TGTGCCAGCAGACACATCGGGACGGACCAAGAGACCCAGTACTTC.

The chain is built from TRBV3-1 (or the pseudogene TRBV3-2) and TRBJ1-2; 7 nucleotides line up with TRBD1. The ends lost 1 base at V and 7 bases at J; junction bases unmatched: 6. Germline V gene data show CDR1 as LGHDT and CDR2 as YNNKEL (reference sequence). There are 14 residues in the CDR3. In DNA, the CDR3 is TGTGCCAGCAGCCAAGTGGGACAGAACAGTGGCTACACCTTC. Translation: CASSQVGQNSGYTF.

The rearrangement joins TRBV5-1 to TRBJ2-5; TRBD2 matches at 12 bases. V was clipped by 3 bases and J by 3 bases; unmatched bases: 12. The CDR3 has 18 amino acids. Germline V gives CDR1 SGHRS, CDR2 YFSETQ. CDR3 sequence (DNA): TGCGCCAGCAGCTGGGGACCGACTAGCGGGGGCGGGAAAGAGACCCAGTACTTC. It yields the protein CASSWGPTSGGGKETQYF.

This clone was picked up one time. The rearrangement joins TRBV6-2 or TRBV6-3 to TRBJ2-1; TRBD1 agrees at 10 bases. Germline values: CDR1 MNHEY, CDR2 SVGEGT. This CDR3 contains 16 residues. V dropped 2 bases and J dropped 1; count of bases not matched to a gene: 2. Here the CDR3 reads CASSYGDRGSYNEQFF. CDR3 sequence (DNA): TGTGCCAGCAGTTACGGGGACAGGGGTTCCTACAATGAGCAGTTCTTC.

CDR3 sequence: CASSFEPGTEAFF. The CDR3 DNA follows: TGTGCCAGCAGCTTCGAACCGGGCACTGAAGCTTTCTTT. The rearrangement joins TRBV11-2 to TRBJ1-1; D remains ambiguous. The V and J ends lost 3 bases and 4 bases respectively, with 9 bases between them. This CDR3 is 13 amino acids long. The germline CDR1 and CDR2 sequences are SGHAT and FQNNGV.

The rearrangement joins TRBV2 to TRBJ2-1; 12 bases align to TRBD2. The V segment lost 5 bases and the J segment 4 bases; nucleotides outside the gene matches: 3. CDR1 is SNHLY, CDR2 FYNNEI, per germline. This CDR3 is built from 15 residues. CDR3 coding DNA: TGTGCCAGCAGTAGACTAGCGGGGGCTTACAATGAGCAGTTCTTC. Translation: CASSRLAGAYNEQFF.

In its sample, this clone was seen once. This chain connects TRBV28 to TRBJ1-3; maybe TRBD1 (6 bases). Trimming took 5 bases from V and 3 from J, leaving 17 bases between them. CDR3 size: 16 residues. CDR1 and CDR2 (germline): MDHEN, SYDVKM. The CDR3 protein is CASSHQTGFSGNTIYF. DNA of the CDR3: TGTGCCAGCAGTCACCAAACAGGGTTTAGTGGAAACACCATATATTTT.

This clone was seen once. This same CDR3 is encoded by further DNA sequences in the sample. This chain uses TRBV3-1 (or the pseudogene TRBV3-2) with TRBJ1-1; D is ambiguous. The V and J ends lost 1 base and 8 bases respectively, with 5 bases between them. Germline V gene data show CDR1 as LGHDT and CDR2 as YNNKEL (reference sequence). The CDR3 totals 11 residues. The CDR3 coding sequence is TGTGCCAGCAGCCAAGGTGCGGAAGCTTTCTTT. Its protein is CASSQGAEAFF.